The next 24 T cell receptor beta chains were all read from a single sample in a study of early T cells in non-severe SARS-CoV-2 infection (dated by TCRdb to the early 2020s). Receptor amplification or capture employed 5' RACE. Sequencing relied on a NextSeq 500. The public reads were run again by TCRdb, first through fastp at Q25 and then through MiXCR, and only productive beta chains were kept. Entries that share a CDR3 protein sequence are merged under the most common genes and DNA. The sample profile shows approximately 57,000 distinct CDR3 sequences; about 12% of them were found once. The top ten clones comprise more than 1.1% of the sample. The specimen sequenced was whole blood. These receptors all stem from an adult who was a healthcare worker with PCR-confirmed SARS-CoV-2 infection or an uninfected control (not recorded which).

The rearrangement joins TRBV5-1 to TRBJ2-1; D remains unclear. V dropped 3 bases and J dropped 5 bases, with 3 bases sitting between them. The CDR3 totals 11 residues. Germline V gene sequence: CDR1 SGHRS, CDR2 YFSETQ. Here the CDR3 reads CASSWHNEQFF. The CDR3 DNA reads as TGCGCCAGCAGCTGGCACAATGAGCAGTTCTTC.

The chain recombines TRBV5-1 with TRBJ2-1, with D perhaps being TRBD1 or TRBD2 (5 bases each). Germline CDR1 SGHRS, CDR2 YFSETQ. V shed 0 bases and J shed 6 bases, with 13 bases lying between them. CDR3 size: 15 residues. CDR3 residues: CASSLAAGTGNEQFF. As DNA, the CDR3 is TGCGCCAGCAGCTTGGCCGCTGGGACCGGCAATGAGCAGTTCTTC.

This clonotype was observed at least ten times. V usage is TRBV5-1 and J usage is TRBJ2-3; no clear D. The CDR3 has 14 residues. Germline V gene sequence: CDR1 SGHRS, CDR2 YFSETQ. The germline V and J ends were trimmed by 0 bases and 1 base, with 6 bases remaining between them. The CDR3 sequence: CASSLAHGTDTQYF. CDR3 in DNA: TGCGCCAGCAGCTTGGCCCACGGCACAGATACGCAGTATTTT.

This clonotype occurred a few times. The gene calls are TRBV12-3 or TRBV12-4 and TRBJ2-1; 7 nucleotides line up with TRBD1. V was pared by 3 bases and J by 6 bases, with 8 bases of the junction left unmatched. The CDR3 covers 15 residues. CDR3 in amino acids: CASSFFQGVGNEQFF. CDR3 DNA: TGTGCCAGCAGTTTCTTTCAGGGGGTTGGCAATGAGCAGTTCTTC.

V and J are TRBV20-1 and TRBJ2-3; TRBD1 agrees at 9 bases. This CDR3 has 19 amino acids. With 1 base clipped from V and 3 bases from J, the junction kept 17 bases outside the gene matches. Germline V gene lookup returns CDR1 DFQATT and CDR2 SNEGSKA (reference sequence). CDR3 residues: CSARAYFGAGQGSTDTQYF. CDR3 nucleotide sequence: TGCAGTGCTAGAGCCTACTTCGGGGCGGGACAGGGATCGACAGATACGCAGTATTTT.

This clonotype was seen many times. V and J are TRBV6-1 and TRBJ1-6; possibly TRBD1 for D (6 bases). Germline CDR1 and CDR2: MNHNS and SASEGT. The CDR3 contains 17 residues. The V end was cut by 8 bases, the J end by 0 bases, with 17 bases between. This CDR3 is CASRPGTLSSYNSPLHF. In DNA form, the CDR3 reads TGTGCCAGCCGTCCCGGGACATTGAGCTCCTATAATTCACCCCTCCACTTT.

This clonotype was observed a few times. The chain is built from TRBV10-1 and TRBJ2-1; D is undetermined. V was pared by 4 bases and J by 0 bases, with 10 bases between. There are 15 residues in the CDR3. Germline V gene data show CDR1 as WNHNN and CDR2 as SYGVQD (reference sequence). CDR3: CASSVSRSSYNEQFF. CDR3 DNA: TGCGCCAGCAGTGTATCCCGGAGCTCCTACAATGAGCAGTTCTTC.

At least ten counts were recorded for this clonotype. CDR3 sequence (DNA): TGTGCCAGCAGTTTAGACACCGACTATGGCTACACCTTC. Translation gives CASSLDTDYGYTF. This sequence joins TRBV12-3 or TRBV12-4 and TRBJ1-2, with D hard to call. The CDR3 has 13 residues. V was clipped by 1 base and J by 3 bases, with 6 bases between them.

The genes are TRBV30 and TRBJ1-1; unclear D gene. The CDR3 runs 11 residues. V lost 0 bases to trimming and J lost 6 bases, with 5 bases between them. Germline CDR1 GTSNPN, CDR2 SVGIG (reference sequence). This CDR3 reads CAWSVGPEAFF. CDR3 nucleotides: TGTGCCTGGAGTGTAGGCCCTGAAGCTTTCTTT.

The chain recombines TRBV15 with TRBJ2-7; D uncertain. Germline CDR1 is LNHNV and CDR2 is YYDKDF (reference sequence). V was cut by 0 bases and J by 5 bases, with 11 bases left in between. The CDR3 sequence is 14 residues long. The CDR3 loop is CATSRDLSLDEQYF. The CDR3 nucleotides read TGTGCCACCAGCAGAGATCTGTCGTTGGACGAGCAGTACTTC.

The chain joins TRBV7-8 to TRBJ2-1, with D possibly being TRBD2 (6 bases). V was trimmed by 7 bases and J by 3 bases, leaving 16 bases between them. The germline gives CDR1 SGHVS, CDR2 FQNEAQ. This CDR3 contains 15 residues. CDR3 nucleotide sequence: TGTGCCAGCACCATTGGCGGGATCATCTACAATGAGCAGTTCTTC. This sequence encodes CASTIGGIIYNEQFF. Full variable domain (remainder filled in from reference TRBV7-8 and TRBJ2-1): GAGVSQSPRYKVAKRGQDVALRCDPISGHVSLFWYQQALGQGPEFLTYFQNEAQLDKSGLPSDRFFAERPEGSVSTLKIQRTQQEDSAVYLCASTIGGIIYNEQFFGPGTRLTVL.

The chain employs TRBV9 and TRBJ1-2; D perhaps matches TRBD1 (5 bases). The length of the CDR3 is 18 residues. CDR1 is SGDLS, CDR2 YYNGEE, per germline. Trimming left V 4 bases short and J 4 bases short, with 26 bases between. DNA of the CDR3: TGTGCCAGCAGCCCCCTCGGGACCGTACTTCCTCCCTTCTATGGCTACACCTTC. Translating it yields CASSPLGTVLPPFYGYTF. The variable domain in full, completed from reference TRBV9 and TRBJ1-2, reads DSGVTQTPKHLITATGQRVTLRCSPRSGDLSVYWYQQSLDQGLQFLIQYYNGEERAKGNILERFSAQQFPDLHSELNLSSLELGDSALYFCASSPLGTVLPPFYGYTFGSGTRLTVV.

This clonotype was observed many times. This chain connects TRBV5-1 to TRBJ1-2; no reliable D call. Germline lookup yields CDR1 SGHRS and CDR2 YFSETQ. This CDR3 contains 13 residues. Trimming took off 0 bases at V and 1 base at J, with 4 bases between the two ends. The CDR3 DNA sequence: TGCGCCAGCAGCTTGGGGGGTAACTATGGCTACACCTTC. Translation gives CASSLGGNYGYTF.

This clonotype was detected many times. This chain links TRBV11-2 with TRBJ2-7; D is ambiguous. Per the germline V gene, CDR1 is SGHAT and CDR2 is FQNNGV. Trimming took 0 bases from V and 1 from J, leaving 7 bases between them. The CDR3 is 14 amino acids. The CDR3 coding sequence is TGTGCCAGCAGCTTAGAGTTCAATTCCTACGAGCAGTACTTC. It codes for CASSLEFNSYEQYF.

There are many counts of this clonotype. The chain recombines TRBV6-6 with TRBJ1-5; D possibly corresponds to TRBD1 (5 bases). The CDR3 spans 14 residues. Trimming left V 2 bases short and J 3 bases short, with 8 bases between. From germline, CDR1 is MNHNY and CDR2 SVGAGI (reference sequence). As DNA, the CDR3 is TGTGCCAGCAGTTACGAGACAGACAATCAGCCCCAGCATTTT. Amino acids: CASSYETDNQPQHF.

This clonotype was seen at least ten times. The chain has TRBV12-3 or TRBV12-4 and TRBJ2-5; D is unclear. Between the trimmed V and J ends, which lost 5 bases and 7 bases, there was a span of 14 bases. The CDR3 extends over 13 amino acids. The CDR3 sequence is CASSTSGTLTQYF. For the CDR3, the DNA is TGTGCCAGCAGTACCTCAGGTACTCTGACCCAGTACTTC.

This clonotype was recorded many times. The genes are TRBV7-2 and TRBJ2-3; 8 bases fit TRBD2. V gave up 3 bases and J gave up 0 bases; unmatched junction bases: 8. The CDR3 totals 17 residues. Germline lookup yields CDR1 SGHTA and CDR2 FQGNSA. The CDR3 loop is CASSFGGGITSTDTQYF. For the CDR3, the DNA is TGTGCCAGCAGCTTCGGCGGGGGGATAACTAGCACAGATACGCAGTATTTT.

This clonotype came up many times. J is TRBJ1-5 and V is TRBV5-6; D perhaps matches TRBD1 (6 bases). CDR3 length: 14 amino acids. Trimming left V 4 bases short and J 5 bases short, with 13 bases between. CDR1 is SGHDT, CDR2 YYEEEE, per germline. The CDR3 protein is CASSPGHGDQPQHF. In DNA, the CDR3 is TGTGCCAGCAGCCCGGGACACGGAGATCAGCCCCAGCATTTT. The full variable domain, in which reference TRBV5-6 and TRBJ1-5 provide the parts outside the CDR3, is DAGVTQSPTHLIKTRGQQVTLRCSPKSGHDTVSWYQQALGQGPQFIFQYYEEEERQRGNFPDRFSGHQFPNYSSELNVNALLLGDSALYLCASSPGHGDQPQHFGDGTRLSIL.

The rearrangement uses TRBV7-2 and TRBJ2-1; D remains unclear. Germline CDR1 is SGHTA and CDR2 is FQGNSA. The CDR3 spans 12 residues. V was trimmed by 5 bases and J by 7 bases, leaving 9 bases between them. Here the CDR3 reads CASSPWWNEQFF. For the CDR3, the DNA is TGTGCCAGCAGCCCTTGGTGGAATGAGCAGTTCTTC.

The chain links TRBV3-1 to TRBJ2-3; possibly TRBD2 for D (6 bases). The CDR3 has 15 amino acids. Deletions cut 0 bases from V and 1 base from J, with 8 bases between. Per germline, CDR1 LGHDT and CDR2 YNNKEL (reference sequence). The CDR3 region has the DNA TGTGCCAGCAGCCAAGAGGGAGGAGGCACAGATACGCAGTATTTT. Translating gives CASSQEGGGTDTQYF.

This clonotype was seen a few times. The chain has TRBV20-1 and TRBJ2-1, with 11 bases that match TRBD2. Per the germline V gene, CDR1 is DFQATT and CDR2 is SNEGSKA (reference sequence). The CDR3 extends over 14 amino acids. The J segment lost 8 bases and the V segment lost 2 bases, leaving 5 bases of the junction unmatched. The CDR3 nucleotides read TGCAGTGCTAGACTAGCGGGGGGTTTAGATGAGCAGTTCTTC. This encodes CSARLAGGLDEQFF.

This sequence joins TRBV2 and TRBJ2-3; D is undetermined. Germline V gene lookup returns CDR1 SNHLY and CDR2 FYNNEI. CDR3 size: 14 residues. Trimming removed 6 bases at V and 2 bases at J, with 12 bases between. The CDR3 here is CASRKSSLTDTQYF. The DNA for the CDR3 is TGTGCCAGCAGGAAGAGTAGCCTCACAGATACGCAGTATTTT.

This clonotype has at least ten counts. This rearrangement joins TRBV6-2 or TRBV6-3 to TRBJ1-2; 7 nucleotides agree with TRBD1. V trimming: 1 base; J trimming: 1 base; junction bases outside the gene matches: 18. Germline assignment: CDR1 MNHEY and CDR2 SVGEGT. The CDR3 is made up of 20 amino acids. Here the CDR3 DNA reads TGTGCCAGCAGTTACTTTTTCAGCCCGAAAAGGACAGGAGGTAACTATGGCTACACCTTC. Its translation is CASSYFFSPKRTGGNYGYTF.

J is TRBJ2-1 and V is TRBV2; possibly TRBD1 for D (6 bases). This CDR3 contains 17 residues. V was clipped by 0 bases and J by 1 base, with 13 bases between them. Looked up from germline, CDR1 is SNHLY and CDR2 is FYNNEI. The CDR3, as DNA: TGTGCCAGCAGTGAAGCGGTGTCGAGGGGGTCCTACAATGAGCAGTTCTTC. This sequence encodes CASSEAVSRGSYNEQFF.